A selection of T cell receptor beta chains follows, all from one sample in a study of cytomegalovirus exposure and HLA in healthy donors. Measured with immunoSEQ multiplex PCR; TCRdb has only the in-frame clones, and not every one. Among 130,000 to 150,000 clones listed, more than 65% were seen once. The sample taken for sequencing was PBMCs. The receptors originated from a man aged 25 to 45 in good health and CMV-seropositive. Each CDR3 is given with its conserved first and last residue. D genes are given only for firm matches. Some rows have no size entry. The others give once, few or many, or a class for an expanded clone.

cdr3_nt: TGCGCCAGCTCTGTTCAGGGGGATACGCAGTATTTT
cdr3_aa: CASSVQGDTQYF
clone_size: NA
j_call: TRBJ2-3
v_call: TRBV5-1
d_call: NA

cdr3_nt: TGTGCCAGCAGCCGACAGGGAAATTCACCCCTCCACTTT
cdr3_aa: CASSRQGNSPLHF
clone_size: NA
j_call: TRBJ1-6
v_call: TRBV25-1
d_call: TRBD1

cdr3_nt: TGTGCCAGCAGCTTCCCCCCCCCGGTCCTAACCAATTCACCCCTCCACTTT
cdr3_aa: CASSFPPPVLTNSPLHF
clone_size: NA
j_call: TRBJ1-6
v_call: TRBV5-6
d_call: NA

cdr3_nt: TGTGCCAGCCAGGGGCGGGAGACTACCGGGGAGCTGTTTTTT
cdr3_aa: CASQGRETTGELFF
clone_size: NA
j_call: TRBJ2-2
v_call: TRBV2
d_call: NA

cdr3_nt: TGTGCCAGCAGTTACAGCTCGGGATCCACCATATATTTT
cdr3_aa: CASSYSSGSTIYF
clone_size: NA
j_call: TRBJ1-3
v_call: TRBV6-5
d_call: NA

cdr3_nt: TGTGCTAGTGGTTTGGATCTCTTACGGGTCACCGGGGAGCTGTTTTTT
cdr3_aa: CASGLDLLRVTGELFF
clone_size: NA
j_call: TRBJ2-2
v_call: TRBV12-5
d_call: NA

cdr3_nt: TGTGCCAGCAAAGTCAGGTCAACTGGAAACACCATATATTTT
cdr3_aa: CASKVRSTGNTIYF
clone_size: few
j_call: TRBJ1-3
v_call: TRBV7-9
d_call: NA

cdr3_nt: TGTGCCAGTAAGACGGGGTCTCGAGAAAAACTGTTTTTT
cdr3_aa: CASKTGSREKLFF
clone_size: NA
j_call: TRBJ1-4
v_call: TRBV28
d_call: NA

cdr3_nt: TGTGCCAGCAGCTTATCCGGACTAGCGGGGGGCCTAAGGGCGTCCAATGAGCAGTTCTTC
cdr3_aa: CASSLSGLAGGLRASNEQFF
clone_size: NA
j_call: TRBJ2-1
v_call: TRBV11-3
d_call: TRBD2

cdr3_nt: TGTGCCAGCAGCTTCGGGACAGGGAGGGCAGATACGCAGTATTTT
cdr3_aa: CASSFGTGRADTQYF
clone_size: NA
j_call: TRBJ2-3
v_call: TRBV5-6
d_call: TRBD1

cdr3_nt: TGTGCCAGCAGTGAAGGGGCGGGTGGGAGTGTCTATGGCTACACCTTC
cdr3_aa: CASSEGAGGSVYGYTF
clone_size: NA
j_call: TRBJ1-2
v_call: TRBV2
d_call: NA

cdr3_nt: TGTGCCAGTAGTCGACAGGGGACGGAGGAGCAGTACTTC
cdr3_aa: CASSRQGTEEQYF
clone_size: NA
j_call: TRBJ2-7
v_call: TRBV19
d_call: TRBD1

cdr3_nt: TGTGCCAGCAGCTTGTGGTACCCGGGACAGGTGCAGGGTGAAAAACTGTTTTTT
cdr3_aa: CASSLWYPGQVQGEKLFF
clone_size: NA
j_call: TRBJ1-4
v_call: TRBV5-6
d_call: TRBD1

cdr3_nt: TGCGCCAGCAGCCAGACCCAGGTAGAGACCCAGTACTTC
cdr3_aa: CASSQTQVETQYF
clone_size: once
j_call: TRBJ2-5
v_call: TRBV5-1
d_call: NA

cdr3_nt: TGTGCCAGTAGTAGATTTAGCGATACCTACGAGCAGTACTTC
cdr3_aa: CASSRFSDTYEQYF
clone_size: NA
j_call: TRBJ2-7
v_call: TRBV19
d_call: NA

cdr3_nt: TGTGCCAGCAGCTTACTAGCGGGAGGGCCTAAGGAGCAGTTCTTC
cdr3_aa: CASSLLAGGPKEQFF
clone_size: NA
j_call: TRBJ2-1
v_call: TRBV7-2
d_call: TRBD2

cdr3_nt: TGTGCCATCAGCTCTAGCGGGAGGACCTACAATGAGCAGTTCTTC
cdr3_aa: CAISSSGRTYNEQFF
clone_size: once
j_call: TRBJ2-1
v_call: TRBV10-3
d_call: TRBD2

cdr3_nt: TGCGCCAGCAGCCAACCCCGGTTGCGGGGGGGCAGGGAGCAGTACTTC
cdr3_aa: CASSQPRLRGGREQYF
clone_size: few
j_call: TRBJ2-7
v_call: TRBV4-1
d_call: TRBD2